This entry lists 3 T cell receptor beta chains sequenced from one sample in a study of radiotherapy plus CTLA-4 blockade in lung cancer. Clones were sequenced by immunoSEQ multiplex PCR, and TCRdb holds only the in-frame ones, with some missing. The repertoire holds roughly 78,000 clones, with roughly 78% as singletons. This specimen was peripheral blood, taken from a patient treated with radiotherapy plus ipilimumab. These receptors were collected from a human donor with non-small cell lung cancer who had a complete response to radiotherapy plus ipilimumab.

Concerning this clone itself: Mismatch with germline at one junction end may stem from a read error. J is TRBJ2-3 and V is TRBV11-3, with D perhaps given as TRBD1 or TRBD2 (5 bases each). This CDR3 region has 14 residues. Germline CDR1 SGHNT, CDR2 YENEEA. CDR3 sequence reads: CASSLGEPTDTQYF. The DNA for the CDR3 is TGTGCCAGCAGTTTAGGGGAGCCCACAGATACGCAGTATTTT.

As to this clone: The same CDR3 arises from other DNA sequences in this sample as well. The chain couples TRBV18 to TRBJ2-7; 9 bases align to TRBD2. The V and J ends lost 6 bases and 1 base, in that order; junction bases with no gene match: 10. Germline CDR1 KGHSH, CDR2 LQKENI. The CDR3 covers 16 residues. The CDR3 sequence is CASSTISAGGSYEQYF. The CDR3 region has the DNA TGTGCCAGCTCCACCATATCAGCGGGAGGATCCTACGAGCAGTACTTC.

The chain combines TRBV25-1 with TRBJ1-1; D is uncertain. V dropped 6 bases and J dropped 0 bases, with 8 bases sitting between them. From germline, CDR1 is MGHDK and CDR2 SYGVNS. The CDR3 covers 13 residues. CDR3 protein: CASSAAMNTEAFF. DNA for the CDR3: TGTGCCAGCAGCGCAGCCATGAACACTGAAGCTTTCTTT.